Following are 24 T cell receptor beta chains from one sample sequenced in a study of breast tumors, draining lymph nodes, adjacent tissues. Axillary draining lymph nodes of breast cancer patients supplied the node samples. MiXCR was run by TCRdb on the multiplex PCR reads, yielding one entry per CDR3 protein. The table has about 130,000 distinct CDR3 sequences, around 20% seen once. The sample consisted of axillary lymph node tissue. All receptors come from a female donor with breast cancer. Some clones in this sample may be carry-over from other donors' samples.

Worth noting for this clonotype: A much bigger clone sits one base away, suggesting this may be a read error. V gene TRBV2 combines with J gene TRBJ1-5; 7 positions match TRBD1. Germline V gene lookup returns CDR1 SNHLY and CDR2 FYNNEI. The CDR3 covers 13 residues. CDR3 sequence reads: CTSSGTVNQPQHF. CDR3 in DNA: TGTACCAGCAGTGGGACAGTTAATCAGCCCCAGCATTTT.

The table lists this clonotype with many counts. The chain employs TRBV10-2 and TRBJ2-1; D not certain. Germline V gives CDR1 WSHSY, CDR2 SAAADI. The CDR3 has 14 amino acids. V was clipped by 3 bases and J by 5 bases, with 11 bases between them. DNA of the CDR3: TGCGCCAGCAGTGACTCTGGACGGAACAATGAGCAGTTCTTC. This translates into CASSDSGRNNEQFF.

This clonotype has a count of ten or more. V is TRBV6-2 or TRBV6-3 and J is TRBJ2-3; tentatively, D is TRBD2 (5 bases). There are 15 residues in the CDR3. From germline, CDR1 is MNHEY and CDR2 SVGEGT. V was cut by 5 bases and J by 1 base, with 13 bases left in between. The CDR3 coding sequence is TGTGCCAGCAGTCGGGCCCTGGGAGGCACAGATACGCAGTATTTT. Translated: CASSRALGGTDTQYF.

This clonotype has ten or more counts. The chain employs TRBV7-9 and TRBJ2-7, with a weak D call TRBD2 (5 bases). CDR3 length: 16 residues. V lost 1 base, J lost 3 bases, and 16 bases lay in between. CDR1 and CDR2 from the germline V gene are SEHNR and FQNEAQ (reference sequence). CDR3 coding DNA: TGTGCCAGCAGCTTAGAAGTTACCCGGGGTATCTACGAGCAGTACTTC. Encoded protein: CASSLEVTRGIYEQYF.

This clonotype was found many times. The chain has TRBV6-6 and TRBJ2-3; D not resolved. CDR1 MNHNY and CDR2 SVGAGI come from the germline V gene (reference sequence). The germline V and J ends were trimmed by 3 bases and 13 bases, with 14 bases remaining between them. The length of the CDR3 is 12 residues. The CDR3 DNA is TGTGCCAGCAGTTATGTCGCTGGTTCGGAGTATTTT. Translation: CASSYVAGSEYF.

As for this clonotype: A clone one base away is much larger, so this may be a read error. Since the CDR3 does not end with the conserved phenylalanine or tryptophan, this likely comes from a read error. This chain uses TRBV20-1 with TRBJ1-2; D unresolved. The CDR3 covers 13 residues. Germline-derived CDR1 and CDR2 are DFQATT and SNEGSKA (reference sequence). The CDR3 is CSVRDGWGGGYTI. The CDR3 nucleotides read TGCAGTGTTAGAGATGGGTGGGGTGGCGGCTACACCATC.

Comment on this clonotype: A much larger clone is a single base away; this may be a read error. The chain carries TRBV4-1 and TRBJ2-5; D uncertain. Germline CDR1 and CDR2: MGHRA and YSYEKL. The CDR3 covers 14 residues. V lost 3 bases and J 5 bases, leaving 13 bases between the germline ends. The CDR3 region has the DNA TGCGCCAGCAGCCATGTTGACGGTTTGGAGACCCAGTACTTC. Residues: CASSHVDGLETQYF.

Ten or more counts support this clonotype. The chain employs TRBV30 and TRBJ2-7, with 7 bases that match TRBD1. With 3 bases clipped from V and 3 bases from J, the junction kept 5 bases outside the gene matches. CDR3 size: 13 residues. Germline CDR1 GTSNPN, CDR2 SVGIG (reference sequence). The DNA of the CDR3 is TGTGCCTGGAGCCGAGGGACAGTCTACGAGCAGTACTTC. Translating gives CAWSRGTVYEQYF.

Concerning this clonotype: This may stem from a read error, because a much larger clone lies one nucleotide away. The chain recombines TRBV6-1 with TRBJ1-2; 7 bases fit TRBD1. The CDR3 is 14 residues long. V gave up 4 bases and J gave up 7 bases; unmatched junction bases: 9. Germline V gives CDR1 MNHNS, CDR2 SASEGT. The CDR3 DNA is TGTGCCAGCAGTGTCAATCAGGGGGACTGTGGCTACACCTTC. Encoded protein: CASSVNQGDCGYTF.

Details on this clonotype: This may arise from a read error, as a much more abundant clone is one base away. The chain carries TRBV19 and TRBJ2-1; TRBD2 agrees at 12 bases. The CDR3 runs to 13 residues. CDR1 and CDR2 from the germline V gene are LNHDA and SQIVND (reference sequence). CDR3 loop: CASNLAGGIEQLF. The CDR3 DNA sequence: TGTGCCAGTAACCTAGCGGGAGGGATTGAGCAGCTCTTC.

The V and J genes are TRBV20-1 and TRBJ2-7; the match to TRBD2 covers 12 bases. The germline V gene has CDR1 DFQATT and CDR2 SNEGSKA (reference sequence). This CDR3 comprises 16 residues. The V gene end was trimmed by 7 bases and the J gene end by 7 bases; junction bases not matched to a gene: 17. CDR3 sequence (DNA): TGCAGTGTTGTCCCTAGCGGGAGGGGAGGGGGCTATGAGCAGTACTTC. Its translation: CSVVPSGRGGGYEQYF.

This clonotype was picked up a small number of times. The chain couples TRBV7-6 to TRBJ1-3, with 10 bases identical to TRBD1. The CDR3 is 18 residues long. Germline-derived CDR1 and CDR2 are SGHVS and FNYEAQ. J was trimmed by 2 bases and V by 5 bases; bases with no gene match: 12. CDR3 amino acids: CASSRRRGTGVPGNTIYF. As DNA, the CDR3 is TGTGCCAGCAGCCGCCGCCGGGGGACAGGGGTCCCTGGAAACACCATATATTTT.

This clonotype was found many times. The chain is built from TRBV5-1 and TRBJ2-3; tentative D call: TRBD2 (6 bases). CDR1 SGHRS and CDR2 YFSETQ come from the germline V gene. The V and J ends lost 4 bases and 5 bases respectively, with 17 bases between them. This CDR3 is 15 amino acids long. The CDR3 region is CASSRTPPGRDTQYF. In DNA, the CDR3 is TGCGCCAGCAGCAGGACCCCTCCCGGGAGAGATACGCAGTATTTT.

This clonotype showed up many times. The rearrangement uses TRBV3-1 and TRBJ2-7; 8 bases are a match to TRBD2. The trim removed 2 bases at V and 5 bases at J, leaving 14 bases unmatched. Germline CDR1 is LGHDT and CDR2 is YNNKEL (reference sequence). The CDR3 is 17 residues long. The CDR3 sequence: CASSQRTTLAGRDEQYF. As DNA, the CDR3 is TGTGCCAGCAGCCAAAGGACTACCTTAGCGGGACGGGACGAGCAGTACTTC.

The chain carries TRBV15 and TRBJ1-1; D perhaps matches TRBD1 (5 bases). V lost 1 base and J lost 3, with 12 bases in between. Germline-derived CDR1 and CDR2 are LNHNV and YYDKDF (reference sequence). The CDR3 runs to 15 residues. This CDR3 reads CATSRVPGTDTEAFF. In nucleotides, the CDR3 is TGTGCCACCAGCAGAGTTCCAGGGACGGACACTGAAGCTTTCTTT.

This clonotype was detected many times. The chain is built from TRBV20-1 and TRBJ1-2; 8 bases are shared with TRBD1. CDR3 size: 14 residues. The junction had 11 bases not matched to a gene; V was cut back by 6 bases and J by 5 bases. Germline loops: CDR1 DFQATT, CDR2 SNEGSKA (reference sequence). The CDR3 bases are TGCAGTGCGTCTCAGGGGGCGGTCGGGTATGGCTACACCTTC. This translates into CSASQGAVGYGYTF.

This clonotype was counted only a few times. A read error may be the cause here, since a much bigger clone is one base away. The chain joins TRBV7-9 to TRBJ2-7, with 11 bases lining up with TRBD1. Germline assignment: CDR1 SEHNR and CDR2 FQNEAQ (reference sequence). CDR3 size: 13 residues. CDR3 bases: TGTGCCAGCAGTGGACAGGGGGCCTACGAGCGGTACTTC. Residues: CASSGQGAYERYF. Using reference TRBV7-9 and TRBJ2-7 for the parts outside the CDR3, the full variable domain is DTGVSQNPRHKITKRGQNVTFRCDPISEHNRLYWYRQTLGQGPEFLTYFQNEAQLEKSRLLSDRFSAERPKGSFSTLEIQRTEQGDSAMYLCASSGQGAYERYFGPGTRLTVT.

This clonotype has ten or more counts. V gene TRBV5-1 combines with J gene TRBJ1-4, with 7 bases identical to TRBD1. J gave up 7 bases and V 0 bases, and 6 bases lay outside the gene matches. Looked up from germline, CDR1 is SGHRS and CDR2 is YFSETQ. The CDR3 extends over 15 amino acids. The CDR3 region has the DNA TGCGCCAGCAGCTTGGCGGACAGGTCTGGTGAAAAACTGTTTTTT. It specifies CASSLADRSGEKLFF.

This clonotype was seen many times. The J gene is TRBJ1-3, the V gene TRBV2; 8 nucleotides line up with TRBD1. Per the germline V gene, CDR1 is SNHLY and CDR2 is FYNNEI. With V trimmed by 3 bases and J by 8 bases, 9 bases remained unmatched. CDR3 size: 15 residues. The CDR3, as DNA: TGTGCCAGCAGTGAGAGCCCCGACAGGGGTGACACCATATATTTT. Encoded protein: CASSESPDRGDTIYF.

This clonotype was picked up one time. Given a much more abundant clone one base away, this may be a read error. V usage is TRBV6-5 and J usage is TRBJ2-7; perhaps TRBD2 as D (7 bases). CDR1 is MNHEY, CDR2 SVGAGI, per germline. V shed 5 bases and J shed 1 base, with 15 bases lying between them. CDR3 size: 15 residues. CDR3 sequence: CASSQTGGPSYEQYF. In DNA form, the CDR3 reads TGTGCCAGCAGTCAAACGGGGGGCCCTTCCTACGAGCAGTACTTC.

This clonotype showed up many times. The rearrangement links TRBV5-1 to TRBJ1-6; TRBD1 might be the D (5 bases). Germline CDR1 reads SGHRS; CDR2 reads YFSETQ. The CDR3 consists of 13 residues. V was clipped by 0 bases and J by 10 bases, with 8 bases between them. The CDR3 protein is CASSLARDSPLHF. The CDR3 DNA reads TGCGCCAGCAGCTTGGCCAGGGACTCACCCCTCCACTTT. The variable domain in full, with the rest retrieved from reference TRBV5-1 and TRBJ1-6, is KAGVTQTPRYLIKTRGQQVTLSCSPISGHRSVSWYQQTPGQGLQFLFEYFSETQRNKGNFPGRFSGRQFSNSRSEMNVSTLELGDSALYLCASSLARDSPLHFGNGTRLTVT.

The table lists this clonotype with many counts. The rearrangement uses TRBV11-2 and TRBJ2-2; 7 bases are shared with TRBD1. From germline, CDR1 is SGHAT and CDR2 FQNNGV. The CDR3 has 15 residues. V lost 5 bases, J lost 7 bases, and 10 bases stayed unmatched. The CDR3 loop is CASSLGQVRNGELFF. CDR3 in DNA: TGTGCCAGCAGCCTCGGACAGGTTAGGAACGGGGAGCTGTTTTTT.

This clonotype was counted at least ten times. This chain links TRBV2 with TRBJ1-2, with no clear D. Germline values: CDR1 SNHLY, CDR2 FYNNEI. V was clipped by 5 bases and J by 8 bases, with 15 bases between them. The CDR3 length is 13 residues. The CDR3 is CASSYGVEEGYTF. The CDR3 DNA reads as TGTGCCAGCAGTTATGGCGTGGAGGAAGGCTACACCTTC.

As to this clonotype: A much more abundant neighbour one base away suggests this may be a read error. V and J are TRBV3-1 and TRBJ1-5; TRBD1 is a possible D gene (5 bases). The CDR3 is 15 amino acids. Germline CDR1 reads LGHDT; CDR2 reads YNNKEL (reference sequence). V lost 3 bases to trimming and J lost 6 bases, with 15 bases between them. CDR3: CASSHTGRSSQPQHF. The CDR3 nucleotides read TGTGCCAGCAGCCATACGGGACGTTCCAGTCAGCCCCAGCATTTT.